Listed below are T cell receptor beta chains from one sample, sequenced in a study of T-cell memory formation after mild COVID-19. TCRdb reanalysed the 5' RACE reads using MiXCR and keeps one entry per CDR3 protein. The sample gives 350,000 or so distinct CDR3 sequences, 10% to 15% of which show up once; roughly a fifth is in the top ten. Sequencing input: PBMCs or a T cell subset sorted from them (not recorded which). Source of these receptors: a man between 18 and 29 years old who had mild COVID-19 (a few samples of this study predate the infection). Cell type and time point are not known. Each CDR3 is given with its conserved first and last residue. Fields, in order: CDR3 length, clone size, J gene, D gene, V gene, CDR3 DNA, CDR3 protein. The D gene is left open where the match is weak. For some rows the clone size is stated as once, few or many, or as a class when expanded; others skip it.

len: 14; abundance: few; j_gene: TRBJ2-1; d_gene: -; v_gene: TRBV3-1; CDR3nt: TGTGCCAGCAGCCAAGTTTCAGGGATGAGTGAGCAGTTCTTC; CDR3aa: CASSQVSGMSEQFF
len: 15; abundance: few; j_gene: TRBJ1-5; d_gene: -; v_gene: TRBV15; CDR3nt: TGTGCCACCAGCAGAGGACAGCCCAACAATCAGCCCCAGCATTTT; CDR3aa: CATSRGQPNNQPQHF
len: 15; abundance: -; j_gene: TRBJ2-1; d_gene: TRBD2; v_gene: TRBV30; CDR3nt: TGTGCCTGGACTAGCGGGGGCCCCAAGGGAAATGAGCAGTTCTTC; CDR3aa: CAWTSGGPKGNEQFF
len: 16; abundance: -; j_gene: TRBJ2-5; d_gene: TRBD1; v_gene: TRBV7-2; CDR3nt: TGTGCCAGCAGCTTACATCGGACAGGGATGAGGGAGACCCAGTACTTC; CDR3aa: CASSLHRTGMRETQYF
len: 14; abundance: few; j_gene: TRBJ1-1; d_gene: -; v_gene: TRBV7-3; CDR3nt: TGTGCCAGCAGCAAGGGCCACTCTAACACTGAAGCTTTCTTT; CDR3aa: CASSKGHSNTEAFF
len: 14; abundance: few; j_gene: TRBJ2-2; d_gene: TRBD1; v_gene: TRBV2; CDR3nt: TGTGCCAGTACCGGGACAGGCTTAACCGGGGAGCTGTTTTTT; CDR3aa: CASTGTGLTGELFF
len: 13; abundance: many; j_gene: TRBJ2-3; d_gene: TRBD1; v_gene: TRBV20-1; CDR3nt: TGCAGTGCTAGGGACAGGCCAGGGGATACGCAGTATTTT; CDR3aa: CSARDRPGDTQYF
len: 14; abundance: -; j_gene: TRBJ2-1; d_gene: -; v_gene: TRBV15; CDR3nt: TGTGCCACCAGCAGGGGGTCGTTCTACAATGAGCAGTTCTTC; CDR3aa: CATSRGSFYNEQFF
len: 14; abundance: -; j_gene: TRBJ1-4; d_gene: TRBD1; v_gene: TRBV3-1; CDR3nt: TGTGCCAGCAGCCAAGGACAGGGCTGGGAAAAACTGTTTTTT; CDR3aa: CASSQGQGWEKLFF
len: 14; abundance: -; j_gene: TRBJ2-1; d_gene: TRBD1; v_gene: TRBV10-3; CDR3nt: TGTGCCATCGCCGGTCGGGACAGGGCAAGTGAGCAGTTCTTC; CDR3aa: CAIAGRDRASEQFF
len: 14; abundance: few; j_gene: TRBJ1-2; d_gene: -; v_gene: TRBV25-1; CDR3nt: TGTGCCAGCAGTGAATCGGGGGGAAGCTATGGCTACACCTTC; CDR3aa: CASSESGGSYGYTF